The source of this T cell receptor (beta chain) is a study of blood T cell repertoires in COVID-19. This clone was observed a handful of times. Germline V gene lookup returns CDR1 KGHDR and CDR2 SFDVKD. The CDR3 is 13 amino acids. V lost 4 bases and J 10 bases, leaving 13 bases between the germline ends. Clones were sequenced by immunoSEQ multiplex PCR, and TCRdb holds only the in-frame ones, with some missing. The sample holds hundreds of thousands of clones; 70% to 90% are singletons and the top ten take over 9.5%. The source is a woman between 18 and 29 years old who had recovered from COVID-19. The chain links TRBV24-1 to TRBJ2-1; unclear D gene. What was sequenced was peripheral blood. CDR3 sequence (DNA): TGTGCCACCAGTGAGGTGGCTGACGGGGAGCAGTTCTTC. Translating gives CATSEVADGEQFF.